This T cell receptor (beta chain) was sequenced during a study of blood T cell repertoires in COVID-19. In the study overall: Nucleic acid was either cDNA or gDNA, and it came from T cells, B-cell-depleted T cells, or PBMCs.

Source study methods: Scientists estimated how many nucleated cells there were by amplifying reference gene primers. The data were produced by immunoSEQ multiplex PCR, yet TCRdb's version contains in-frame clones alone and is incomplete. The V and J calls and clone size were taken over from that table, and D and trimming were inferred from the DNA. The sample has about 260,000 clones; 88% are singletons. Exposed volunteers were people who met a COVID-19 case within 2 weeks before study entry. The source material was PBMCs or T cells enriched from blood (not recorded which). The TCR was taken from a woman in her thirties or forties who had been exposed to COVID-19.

DNA for the CDR3: TGTGCCAGCAGGGATACAGCGGGAGCGGGCGCGGGTGAGCAGTTCTTC. It codes for CASRDTAGAGAGEQFF. This chain joins TRBV7-9 and TRBJ2-1, with 8 bases matching TRBD2. The CDR3 has 16 residues. From germline, CDR1 is SEHNR and CDR2 FQNEAQ (reference sequence). Losses at the gene ends were 6 bases for V and 9 bases for J; bases not matched to a gene: 16.